These 15 T cell receptor beta chains were all obtained from the same sample, sequenced in a study of T cell responses to AZD1222 COVID-19 vaccine. Using immunoSEQ multiplex PCR, the repertoire was profiled, and TCRdb retains in-frame clones only, with some absent. The repertoire holds tens of thousands of clones, with roughly 78% as singletons. This material consisted of peripheral blood, taken 28 days after the second dose of the MenACWY control vaccine. Receptors originate from an adult who received the MenACWY meningococcal vaccine as a control.

The CDR3: CASSSRQSSGANVLTF. The CDR3, as DNA: TGTGCCAGCAGCTCGAGACAGTCCTCTGGGGCCAACGTCCTGACTTTC. The chain has TRBV9 and TRBJ2-6; D is possibly TRBD1 (5 bases). The CDR3 length is 16 residues. Germline V gene data show CDR1 as SGDLS and CDR2 as YYNGEE. Trimming took off 4 bases at V and 0 bases at J, with 11 bases between the two ends.

The chain is built from TRBV4-1 and TRBJ1-5; D is ambiguous. CDR3 size: 15 residues. The germline CDR1 and CDR2 sequences are MGHRA and YSYEKL. Trimming took 4 bases from V and 0 from J, leaving 10 bases between them. The CDR3 DNA reads as TGCGCCAGCAGCCCCTCGCGGTTTAGCAATCAGCCCCAGCATTTT. It translates to CASSPSRFSNQPQHF.

A word on this clone: A much bigger clone sits one base away, suggesting this may be a read error. The sample carries other DNA sequences with the same CDR3. V gene TRBV4-1 combines with J gene TRBJ2-2, with D maybe TRBD2 (5 bases). This CDR3 contains 15 residues. From germline, CDR1 is MGHRA and CDR2 YSYEKL. V lost 2 bases and J lost 3, with 10 bases in between. In DNA, the CDR3 is TGCGCCAGCAGCCAATCCTTCGGGGACACCGGGGAGCTGTTTTTT. Its translation: CASSQSFGDTGELFF.

This sequence joins TRBV30 and TRBJ1-2, with 7 bases fitting TRBD1. The length of the CDR3 is 12 residues. Germline CDR1 and CDR2: GTSNPN and SVGIG (reference sequence). The CDR3 region has the DNA TGTGCTTTAGTTGGGACAGCGGTCCTCTACACCTTC. Its protein product is CALVGTAVLYTF.

This rearrangement joins TRBV30 to TRBJ1-3; D possibly corresponds to TRBD1 (6 bases). This CDR3 comprises 14 residues. Trimming took off 4 bases at V and 2 bases at J, with 12 bases between the two ends. Germline V CDR1 and CDR2: GTSNPN, SVGIG (reference sequence). The DNA for the CDR3 is TGTGCCTGGAATAGGGGGGGCACTGGAAACACCATATATTTT. Protein product: CAWNRGGTGNTIYF.

This sequence joins TRBV13 and TRBJ2-7; tentative D call: TRBD2 (5 bases). CDR1 is PRHDT and CDR2 is FYEKMQ in the germline V gene (reference sequence). This CDR3 region has 16 residues. V was clipped by 5 bases and J by 3 bases, with 20 bases between them. The CDR3 region is CASSQNTQRRSYEQYF. CDR3 sequence (DNA): TGTGCCAGCAGCCAAAATACCCAGCGGAGGAGCTACGAGCAGTACTTC.

This chain links TRBV21-1 with TRBJ1-2. TRBV21-1 is termed a pseudogene. The CDR3 sequence is 13 residues long. CDR3: CASSKGIGDGYTF. The CDR3 coding sequence is TGTGCCAGCAGCAAAGGGATAGGAGATGGCTACACCTTC.

The V gene is TRBV2, the J gene TRBJ2-5; 12 bases are a match to TRBD2. CDR1 and CDR2 from the germline V gene are SNHLY and FYNNEI. After removal of 4 bases from V and 4 bases from J, the junction contained 13 bases not matched to a gene. CDR3 length equals 18 residues. Written as DNA, the CDR3 is TGTGCCAGCAGTGGAGCTACGACTAGCGGGAGAGTTCGAGAGACCCAGTACTTC. This sequence encodes CASSGATTSGRVRETQYF.

The chain uses TRBV30 and TRBJ1-1, with D hard to call. Trimming stripped 1 base from V and 5 bases from J, with 17 bases between. Germline V gene lookup returns CDR1 GTSNPN and CDR2 SVGIG (reference sequence). The CDR3 totals 15 residues. The CDR3 DNA reads TGTGCCTGGAGTGGCGGGTCCCTTCGCCTTACTGAAGCTTTCTTT. This translates into CAWSGGSLRLTEAFF.

The chain joins TRBV27 to TRBJ1-1; maybe TRBD1 (5 bases). V lost 4 bases and J lost 5, with 17 bases in between. The germline V gene encodes CDR1 MNHEY and CDR2 SMNVEV (reference sequence). This CDR3 is built from 15 residues. The CDR3 DNA is TGTGCCAGCAGTTACCTAAAGACAGCAGGGACTGAAGCTTTCTTT. Its translation: CASSYLKTAGTEAFF.

In this sample, this clone is medium-sized. The J gene is TRBJ1-4, the V gene TRBV6-5; possibly TRBD1 for D (5 bases). This CDR3 has 13 residues. Germline V lookup: CDR1 MNHEY, CDR2 SVGAGI. The ends were cut back, 7 bases at V and 11 bases at J, with 17 bases in the middle. CDR3 coding DNA: TGTGCCAGCAAGGTGGATCCGCGGGGGAAACTGTTTTTT. Translation gives CASKVDPRGKLFF.

This chain connects TRBV19 to TRBJ1-5; 9 bases fit TRBD1. The CDR3 loop spans 16 amino acids. Germline loops: CDR1 LNHDA, CDR2 SQIVND (reference sequence). After removal of 5 bases from V and 2 bases from J, the junction contained 7 bases not matched to a gene. As DNA, the CDR3 is TGTGCCAGTAGTTCGACACAGGGGGCTGGCAATCAGCCCCAGCATTTT. It specifies CASSSTQGAGNQPQHF.

This rearrangement joins TRBV6-5 to TRBJ1-2; D gene uncertain. Trimming shortened V by 5 bases and J by 4 bases, and 11 bases separated the two germline ends. The CDR3 is 13 residues long. Germline V gene data show CDR1 as MNHEY and CDR2 as SVGAGI. For the CDR3, the DNA is TGTGCCAGCAGTCCCGACGGAACCTATGGCTACACCTTC. Translated: CASSPDGTYGYTF.

The gene calls are TRBV27 and TRBJ2-7; 8 bases align to TRBD1. Trimming removed 6 bases from V and 1 base from J; junction bases left unmatched: 5. Germline V gives CDR1 MNHEY, CDR2 SMNVEV (reference sequence). The CDR3 covers 14 residues. CDR3 loop: CASSSGGYSYEQYF. The CDR3 DNA sequence: TGTGCCAGCAGCTCAGGGGGCTATTCCTACGAGCAGTACTTC.

This rearrangement joins TRBV12-3 or TRBV12-4 to TRBJ2-2; D gene uncertain. This CDR3 spans 12 amino acids. Deletions cut 2 bases from V and 4 bases from J, with 2 bases between. Written as DNA, the CDR3 is TGTGCCAGCAGTTTAATCACCGGGGAGCTGTTTTTT. It codes for CASSLITGELFF.